Below are 25 T cell receptor beta chains sequenced from a single sample in a study of blood T cell repertoires in COVID-19. TCRdb's table, derived via immunoSEQ multiplex PCR, lists solely in-frame clones and lacks some. The profile shows nearly 60,000 clones, over 65% of them singletons. The sequencing input was peripheral blood. The receptors here all came from a man in his forties or fifties with active COVID-19.

The CDR3 loop reads CASSGGSNEQFF. The CDR3 DNA reads as TGCGCCAGCAGTGGGGGGAGTAATGAGCAGTTCTTC. The chain is built from TRBV5-1 and TRBJ2-1; the D gene is possibly TRBD2 (6 bases). Germline lookup yields CDR1 SGHRS and CDR2 YFSETQ. The V and J ends lost 5 bases and 7 bases respectively, with 10 bases between them. The CDR3 totals 12 residues.

There are a few counts of this clone. V gene TRBV5-1 combines with J gene TRBJ1-1, with a tentative D call TRBD1 (5 bases). V gave up 1 base and J gave up 5 bases, with 12 bases separating them. CDR1 is SGHRS and CDR2 is YFSETQ in the germline V gene. This CDR3 comprises 14 residues. The CDR3 sequence is CASSLKQGETEAFF. The CDR3, as DNA: TGCGCCAGCAGCTTGAAGCAGGGCGAAACTGAAGCTTTCTTT.

The rearrangement joins TRBV6-1 to TRBJ2-3; 8 positions match TRBD1. Per the germline V gene, CDR1 is MNHNS and CDR2 is SASEGT. Trimming removed 0 bases from V and 11 bases from J; junction bases left unmatched: 4. The CDR3 has 13 amino acids. The CDR3 region has the DNA TGTGCCAGCAGTGAAGCGGTAGGGACAGGGCAGTATTTT. Its translation is CASSEAVGTGQYF.

The CDR3 sequence is CASSVEQGGSPLHF. The CDR3, as DNA: TGTGCCAGCAGCGTAGAACAGGGTGGCTCACCCCTCCACTTT. The V call is TRBV9, the J call TRBJ1-6, with D possibly matching TRBD1 (6 bases). Germline V gene sequence: CDR1 SGDLS, CDR2 YYNGEE. Deletions cut 0 bases from V and 10 bases from J, with 11 bases between. This CDR3 has 14 amino acids. The full variable domain, with the rest looked up from reference TRBV9 and TRBJ1-6, is DSGVTQTPKHLITATGQRVTLRCSPRSGDLSVYWYQQSLDQGLQFLIQYYNGEERAKGNILERFSAQQFPDLHSELNLSSLELGDSALYFCASSVEQGGSPLHFGNGTRLTVT.

This sequence joins TRBV18 and TRBJ2-3; TRBD2 aligns across 11 bases. J was trimmed by 3 bases and V by 3 bases; bases with no gene match: 8. This CDR3 comprises 17 residues. Germline V gene sequence: CDR1 KGHSH, CDR2 LQKENI. CDR3: CASSPPGVAGGTDTQYF. CDR3 nucleotides: TGTGCCAGCTCACCCCCGGGCGTAGCGGGAGGGACAGATACGCAGTATTTT.

This clone appeared a single time. This sequence joins TRBV5-1 and TRBJ2-7; the match to TRBD2 covers 7 bases. CDR3 length: 14 residues. Germline assignment: CDR1 SGHRS and CDR2 YFSETQ. Trimming cost V 0 bases and J 5 bases; bases outside gene matches: 5. CDR3 protein: CASSLAARGDEQYF. The CDR3 region has the DNA TGCGCCAGCAGCTTGGCAGCTCGGGGGGACGAGCAGTACTTC.

The rearrangement links TRBV11-2 to TRBJ2-7, with D perhaps TRBD1 (5 bases). From germline, CDR1 is SGHAT and CDR2 FQNNGV. This CDR3 is built from 16 residues. V gave up 0 bases and J gave up 2 bases, with 14 bases separating them. In DNA form, the CDR3 reads TGTGCCAGCAGCTTAGATGGTGGGGCAGCGCCCTACGAGCAGTACTTC. Amino acids: CASSLDGGAAPYEQYF.

This chain uses TRBV5-1 with TRBJ1-4, with D perhaps matching TRBD1 (5 bases). From germline, CDR1 is SGHRS and CDR2 YFSETQ. The germline V and J ends were trimmed by 4 bases and 5 bases, with 15 bases remaining between them. The length of the CDR3 is 15 residues. DNA for the CDR3: TGCGCCAGCAGCCTCTACCGGGGGAGGAATGAAAAACTGTTTTTT. Its translation is CASSLYRGRNEKLFF.

This clone was counted a few times. J is TRBJ2-2 and V is TRBV11-2; 7 bases map to TRBD1. CDR3 length: 15 residues. CDR1 and CDR2 from the germline V gene are SGHAT and FQNNGV. The V segment lost 5 bases and the J segment 2 bases; nucleotides outside the gene matches: 5. The CDR3 bases are TGTGCCAGCAGCCCAGGGACAGTAAACACCGGGGAGCTGTTTTTT. Protein: CASSPGTVNTGELFF.

The rearrangement links TRBV3-1 (or the pseudogene TRBV3-2) to TRBJ2-1; tentative D call: TRBD1 (6 bases). In germline, CDR1 is LGHDT, CDR2 YNNKEL (reference sequence). V was cut by 0 bases and J by 13 bases, with 10 bases left in between. The CDR3 is made up of 12 amino acids. The CDR3 bases are TGTGCCAGCAGCCAAGAAAGGGGGACACAGTTCTTC. This encodes CASSQERGTQFF.

V gene TRBV19 combines with J gene TRBJ2-1, with D uncertain. The germline V gene has CDR1 LNHDA and CDR2 SQIVND (reference sequence). Trimming left V 8 bases short and J 5 bases short, with 16 bases between. CDR3 size: 14 residues. Here the CDR3 reads CASLSVGQHNEQFF. CDR3 in DNA: TGTGCCAGTCTATCGGTTGGGCAACACAATGAGCAGTTCTTC.

In its sample, this clone was seen once. In nucleotides, the CDR3 is TGTGCCAGCAGCCTTGGGACAGGGACCTTCCAAGAGACCCAGTACTTC. Amino acids: CASSLGTGTFQETQYF. The chain recombines TRBV9 with TRBJ2-5; 9 nucleotides line up with TRBD1. The CDR3 sequence is 16 residues long. Germline V gene sequence: CDR1 SGDLS, CDR2 YYNGEE. V lost 4 bases and J lost 1; bases outside the gene matches: 8.

This rearrangement joins TRBV30 to TRBJ1-3, with a tentative D call TRBD1 (5 bases). Germline V gene lookup returns CDR1 GTSNPN and CDR2 SVGIG (reference sequence). The CDR3 runs 15 residues. The V gene lost 0 bases and the J gene lost 2 bases, with 11 bases spanning the gap. For the CDR3, the DNA is TGTGCCTGGAGTGTACGGAGGGGTGCTGGAAACACCATATATTTT. It yields the protein CAWSVRRGAGNTIYF.

The rearrangement uses TRBV12-3 or TRBV12-4 and TRBJ1-1; no reliable D call. The CDR3 totals 11 residues. Trimming removed 5 bases at V and 8 bases at J, with 9 bases between. The DNA for the CDR3 is TGTGCCAGCAGTGCGGGATTCGAAGCTTTCTTT. Residues: CASSAGFEAFF.

This chain joins TRBV29-1 and TRBJ1-2, with TRBD1 identical over 8 bases. Germline lookup yields CDR1 SQVTM and CDR2 ANQGSEA. The junction had 7 bases not matched to a gene; V was cut back by 6 bases and J by 4 bases. The CDR3 is 13 residues long. CDR3 loop: CSVDGDRFYGYTF. In nucleotides, the CDR3 is TGCAGCGTCGACGGGGACAGGTTCTATGGCTACACCTTC. Full variable domain (rest looked up from reference TRBV29-1 and TRBJ1-2): SAVISQKPSRDICQRGTSLTIQCQVDSQVTMMFWYRQQPGQSLTLIATANQGSEATYESGFVIDKFPISRPNLTFSTLTVSNMSPEDSSIYLCSVDGDRFYGYTFGSGTRLTVV.

The chain joins TRBV9 to TRBJ1-6, with D tentatively TRBD1 (5 bases). There are 15 residues in the CDR3. Per the germline V gene, CDR1 is SGDLS and CDR2 is YYNGEE. Trimming took off 6 bases at V and 5 bases at J, with 15 bases between the two ends. The CDR3 reads CASTLGVGNNSPLHF. CDR3 DNA: TGTGCCAGCACCCTAGGGGTGGGGAATAATTCACCCCTCCACTTT.

The rearrangement joins TRBV6-5 to TRBJ1-2; D not certain. The CDR3 has 14 amino acids. The germline gives CDR1 MNHEY, CDR2 SVGAGI. Trimming left V 5 bases short and J 8 bases short, with 18 bases between. CDR3 protein: CASSHFPGPQGYTF. The CDR3 nucleotides read TGTGCCAGCAGTCACTTCCCAGGTCCCCAGGGCTACACCTTC.

This clone was detected only once. The chain employs TRBV11-2 and TRBJ1-1; 11 nucleotides match TRBD1. The CDR3 has 15 residues. The germline V gene has CDR1 SGHAT and CDR2 FQNNGV. J lost 4 bases, V lost 0 bases, and 1 base had no gene match. This CDR3 reads CASSLDGTGGTEAFF. The CDR3 DNA follows: TGTGCCAGCAGCTTAGATGGGACAGGGGGCACTGAAGCTTTCTTT.

The chain joins TRBV27 to TRBJ1-1, with D perhaps TRBD1 (5 bases). The CDR3 spans 15 residues. From germline, CDR1 is MNHEY and CDR2 SMNVEV (reference sequence). V dropped 7 bases and J dropped 4 bases, with 19 bases sitting between them. The CDR3 sequence: CASNSMTAPGTEAFF. The CDR3 nucleotides are TGTGCCAGCAACTCCATGACAGCCCCGGGCACTGAAGCTTTCTTT.

This chain links TRBV10-3 with TRBJ2-1; TRBD2 matches 7 bases. V shed 6 bases, J shed 9 bases, and the junction held 11 bases outside the gene matches. Germline CDR1 and CDR2: ENHRY and SYGVKD. This CDR3 has 14 amino acids. The CDR3: CAISPRGGTGEQFF. CDR3 DNA sequence: TGTGCCATCAGCCCCCGGGGAGGGACGGGTGAGCAGTTCTTC.

J is TRBJ1-2 and V is TRBV27; 8 nucleotides align to TRBD1. The V gene's germline CDR1 is MNHEY and CDR2 SMNVEV (reference sequence). Losses at the gene ends were 6 bases for V and 8 bases for J; bases not matched to a gene: 11. The CDR3 runs to 14 residues. The CDR3 here is CASSAQGAMGGYTF. CDR3 nucleotide sequence: TGTGCCAGCAGCGCTCAGGGGGCGATGGGGGGCTACACCTTC.

The CDR3 protein is CASSQGTGELFF. DNA for the CDR3: TGTGCCAGCAGTCAGGGGACCGGGGAGCTGTTTTTT. The chain combines TRBV28 with TRBJ2-2, with D possibly matching TRBD1 (6 bases). Trimming left V 5 bases short and J 5 bases short, with 6 bases between. This CDR3 has 12 amino acids. Looked up from germline, CDR1 is MDHEN and CDR2 is SYDVKM.

The chain joins TRBV27 to TRBJ1-5; TRBD1 aligns across 9 bases. Germline V CDR1 and CDR2: MNHEY, SMNVEV (reference sequence). This CDR3 comprises 16 residues. Trimming at V came to 6 bases and at J to 3 bases, leaving 9 bases not matched to a gene. CDR3: CASSSGTGRNNQPQHF. The CDR3 DNA sequence: TGTGCCAGCAGCTCCGGGACAGGGAGGAACAATCAGCCCCAGCATTTT.

The V and J genes are TRBV11-3 and TRBJ2-2; D remains unclear. CDR1 and CDR2 (germline): SGHNT, YENEEA. V was cut by 5 bases and J by 2 bases, with 6 bases left in between. The CDR3 consists of 13 residues. CDR3 residues: CASSGPNTGELFF. CDR3 in DNA: TGTGCCAGCAGCGGGCCTAACACCGGGGAGCTGTTTTTT.

The chain couples TRBV19 to TRBJ1-1; tentatively, D is TRBD1 (6 bases). Germline V gives CDR1 LNHDA, CDR2 SQIVND (reference sequence). The CDR3 consists of 13 residues. The V gene lost 5 bases and the J gene lost 9 bases, with 16 bases spanning the gap. CDR3 protein: CASSATQGSKAFF. For the CDR3, the DNA is TGTGCCAGTAGTGCGACACAGGGATCTAAAGCTTTCTTT.